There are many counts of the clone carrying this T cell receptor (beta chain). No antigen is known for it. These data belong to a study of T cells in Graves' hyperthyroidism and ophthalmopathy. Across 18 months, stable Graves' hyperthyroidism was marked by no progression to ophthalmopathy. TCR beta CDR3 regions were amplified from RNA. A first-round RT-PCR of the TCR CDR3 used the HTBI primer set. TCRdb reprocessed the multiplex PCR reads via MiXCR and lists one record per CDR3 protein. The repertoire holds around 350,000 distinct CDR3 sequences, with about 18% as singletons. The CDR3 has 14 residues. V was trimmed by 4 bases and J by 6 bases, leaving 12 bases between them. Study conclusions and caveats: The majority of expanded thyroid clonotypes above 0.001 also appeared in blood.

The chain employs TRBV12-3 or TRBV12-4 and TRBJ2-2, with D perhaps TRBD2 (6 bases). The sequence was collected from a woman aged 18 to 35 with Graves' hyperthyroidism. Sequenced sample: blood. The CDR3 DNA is TGTGCCAGCAGTTACGCCCGGGACTCCGGGGAGCTGTTTTTT. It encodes CASSYARDSGELFF.